This T cell receptor beta chain appears in the sequencing data of a study of cytomegalovirus exposure and HLA in healthy donors. Overall study findings and caveats: Cytomegalovirus association was assigned to approximately 160 TCR beta chains.

Trimming at V came to 0 bases and at J to 4 bases, leaving 5 bases not matched to a gene. The CDR3 has 16 amino acids. The germline CDR1 and CDR2 sequences are SGHRS and YFSETQ. Researchers ran the PCR with 60 Vbeta and 13 Jbeta primers. Sequencing used immunoSEQ multiplex PCR; TCRdb keeps in-frame clones, though not all of them. The sample includes about 90,000 clones, about 88% of them seen just once. On this clone itself: The antigen remains unidentified.

The clonotype originates from a man between 18 and 35 years old in good health and CMV-seronegative. The chain carries TRBV5-1 and TRBJ2-2, with 8 bases matching TRBD2. Sequenced sample: PBMCs. Written as DNA, the CDR3 is TGCGCCAGCAGCTTGGTCCCGGGAGGGCTCACCGGGGAGCTGTTTTTT. Its translation is CASSLVPGGLTGELFF.